These 3 T cell receptor beta chains were sequenced from one sample in a study of identifying expanded T cells in peripheral blood. Assay: immunoSEQ multiplex PCR; the TCRdb copy retains only in-frame clones and omits some. The sample lists tens of thousands of clones, 88% occurring once. Sequencing was carried out using blood. These receptors were collected from a person between 18 and 69 years old in good health.

The chain links TRBV5-4 to TRBJ2-2; 10 positions agree with TRBD1. CDR1 is SGHNT, CDR2 YYREEE, per germline (reference sequence). The CDR3 is 16 residues long. The V gene end was trimmed by 4 bases and the J gene end by 5 bases; junction bases not matched to a gene: 8. CDR3 DNA: TGTGCCAGCAGCCATAGGACAGGGGGATATACCGGGGAGCTGTTTTTT. This translates into CASSHRTGGYTGELFF.

The rearrangement links TRBV11-3 to TRBJ2-7, with 12 bases that match TRBD2. J gave up 2 bases and V 4 bases, and 0 bases lay outside the gene matches. The CDR3 contains 14 residues. Germline V gene data show CDR1 as SGHNT and CDR2 as YENEEA. The CDR3 sequence is CASSSSGGAYEQYF. For the CDR3, the DNA is TGTGCCAGCAGCTCTAGCGGGGGGGCCTACGAGCAGTACTTC. The full variable domain, with the rest looked up from reference TRBV11-3 and TRBJ2-7, is EAGVVQSPRYKIIEKKQPVAFWCNPISGHNTLYWYLQNLGQGPELLIRYENEEAVDDSQLPKDRFSAERLKGVDSTLKIQPAELGDSAVYLCASSSSGGAYEQYFGPGTRLTVT.

The chain employs TRBV28 and TRBJ1-2; a weak D match, TRBD1 (5 bases). CDR3 length: 17 residues. The germline gives CDR1 MDHEN, CDR2 SYDVKM. Trimming removed 3 bases from V and 0 bases from J, with 17 bases in between. The CDR3 sequence is CASSLGPGWVANYGYTF. Written as DNA, the CDR3 is TGTGCCAGCAGTTTGGGGCCAGGGTGGGTGGCTAACTATGGCTACACCTTC.